Sequencing of this TCR beta chain was carried out in a study of T-cell memory formation after mild COVID-19. Study information: For the most part, TCR clusters were specific to one donor. Whole-study results and caveats: SARS-CoV-2 specificity was not confirmed for second-wave clones peaking on day 37.

This CDR3 has 13 residues. Germline CDR1 SGHVS, CDR2 FQNEAQ. The V end lost 5 bases, the J end lost 3 bases, and 11 bases lay between the germline ends. This clonotype turned up a few times. No antigen is known for it. TCR alpha and TCR beta cDNA libraries carrying sample barcodes and UMIs came from 5'RACE with constant-segment primers. MiXCR, applied by TCRdb to the 5' RACE reads, yields one record per CDR3 protein. The sample lists roughly 100,000 distinct CDR3 sequences, more than 12% occurring once. This receptor was identified in a man between 18 and 29 years old who had mild COVID-19 (a few samples of this study predate the infection). Cell type and time point are not known. The rearrangement links TRBV7-8 to TRBJ2-7, with a tentative D call TRBD1 (6 bases). The specimen sequenced was PBMCs or a T cell subset sorted from them (not recorded which). The DNA for the CDR3 is TGTGCCAGCAGCGTTTACAGGGTCTACGAGCAGTACGTC. Amino acids: CASSVYRVYEQYV.